The sample holds many counts of the clone carrying this T cell receptor beta chain. The sample belongs to a study of early T cells in non-severe SARS-CoV-2 infection. Turning to the study itself: Unpaired chains resulted from sequencing bulk RNA of unsorted whole blood.

Researchers attached unique molecular identifiers to individual cDNA molecules. In TCRdb, the 5' RACE reads were re-called with MiXCR into one record per CDR3 protein. The sample shows under 30,000 distinct CDR3 sequences, more than 3.5% of them seen only once. This CDR3 region has 15 residues. Trimming cost V 3 bases and J 5 bases, with 17 bases left between them. Germline CDR1 and CDR2: SGDLS and YYNGEE. Sequences were obtained from whole blood. The receptor was isolated from an adult who was a healthcare worker with PCR-confirmed SARS-CoV-2 infection or an uninfected control (not recorded which). The chain employs TRBV9 and TRBJ1-1; D may be TRBD1 (6 bases). CDR3 in amino acids: CASSGGGAGETEAFF. The CDR3 DNA follows: TGTGCCAGCAGCGGTGGGGGCGCAGGCGAAACTGAAGCTTTCTTT.